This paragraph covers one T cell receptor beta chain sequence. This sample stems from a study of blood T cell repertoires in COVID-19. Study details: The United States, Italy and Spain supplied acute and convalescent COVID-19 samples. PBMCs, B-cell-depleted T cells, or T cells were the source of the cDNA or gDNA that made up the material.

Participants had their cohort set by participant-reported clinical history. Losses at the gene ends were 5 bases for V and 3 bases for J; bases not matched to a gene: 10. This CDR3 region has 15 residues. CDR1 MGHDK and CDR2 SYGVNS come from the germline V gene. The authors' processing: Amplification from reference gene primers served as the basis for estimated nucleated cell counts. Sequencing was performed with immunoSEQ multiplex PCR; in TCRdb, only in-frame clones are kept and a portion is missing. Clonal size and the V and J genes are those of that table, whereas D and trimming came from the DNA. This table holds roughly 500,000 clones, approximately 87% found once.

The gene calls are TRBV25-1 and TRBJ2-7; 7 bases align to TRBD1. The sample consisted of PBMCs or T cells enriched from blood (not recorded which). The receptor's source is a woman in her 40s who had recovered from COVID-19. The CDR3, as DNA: TGTGCCAGCAGTCAGAGACAGGGTGCCTTCTACGAGCAGTACTTC. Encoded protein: CASSQRQGAFYEQYF.